This T cell receptor beta chain was retrieved from a study of T cells of healthy individuals. In TCRdb, the 5' RACE reads were re-called with MiXCR into one record per CDR3 protein. The sample has 90,000 to 100,000 distinct CDR3 sequences, roughly 15% seen once. The CDR3 length is 16 residues. The germline V gene has CDR1 SGHRS and CDR2 YFSETQ. V lost 2 bases, J lost 1 base, and 15 bases lay in between. At least ten counts were recorded for this clonotype. This TCR came from a human donor in good health. The chain carries TRBV5-1 and TRBJ1-1, with D maybe TRBD1 (5 bases). In nucleotides, the CDR3 is TGCGCCAGCAGCTTTCAGGGAATAATAGGGAACACTGAAGCTTTCTTT. Its translation: CASSFQGIIGNTEAFF.